This T cell receptor beta chain was retrieved from a study of CD4 T cell repertoires in COVID-19. Background on the study: Relabeled CFSE-low cells, IL-2-expanded for approximately 10 days, met spikes from other coronaviruses.

Profiled with immunoSEQ multiplex PCR; TCRdb holds only in-frame clones, not every one. The sample contains fewer than 25,000 clones, roughly 84% of which appear only once. A note on this clone: Its cognate antigen is unknown.

Study-level results: Sharing of several most expanded SARS-CoV-2-reactive clonotypes across memory subsets suggested intraclonal diversification. SARS-CoV and/or HKU1 spike cultures shared between 7 and 25% of SARS-CoV-2 clonotypes.

These memory T cells were uncultured and sequenced directly after ex vivo isolation. Per germline, CDR1 GTSNPN and CDR2 SVGIG (reference sequence). This CDR3 has 15 amino acids. The J segment lost 6 bases and the V segment lost 0 bases, leaving 3 bases of the junction unmatched. The material sequenced was central memory CD4+ T cells from blood, taken before the COVID-19 pandemic. This TCR came from a human donor who had COVID-19. The chain couples TRBV30 to TRBJ1-5; 12 positions agree with TRBD1. Here the CDR3 DNA reads TGTGCCTGGAGTGTAGGGGACAGGGGGCTTCAGCCCCAGCATTTT. This gives the protein CAWSVGDRGLQPQHF. The full variable domain, in which reference TRBV30 and TRBJ1-5 provide the parts outside the CDR3, is SQTIHQWPATLVQPVGSPLSLECTVEGTSNPNLYWYRQAAGRGLQLLFYSVGIGQISSEVPQNLSASRPQDRQFILSSKKLLLSDSGFYLCAWSVGDRGLQPQHFGDGTRLSIL.